This TCR beta chain came from a study of breast tumors, draining lymph nodes, adjacent tissues. TCRdb recomputed calls from the multiplex PCR reads with MiXCR, one row per CDR3 protein. The table has fewer than 150,000 distinct CDR3 sequences, 21% seen once. The lymph nodes were axillary draining lymph nodes from breast cancer patients. This clonotype was observed at least ten times. There are 14 residues in the CDR3. The J segment lost 5 bases and the V segment lost 6 bases, leaving 11 bases of the junction unmatched. CDR1 is DFQATT, CDR2 SNEGSKA, per germline (reference sequence). The sequenced material came from axillary lymph node tissue. The TCR sequence derives from a female donor with breast cancer. Some clones in this sample may be carry-over from other donors' samples. The chain employs TRBV20-1 and TRBJ2-7; TRBD1 aligns across 9 bases. This CDR3 is CSASGTGRLNEQYF. The CDR3 DNA reads as TGCAGTGCGTCCGGGACAGGGAGGTTGAACGAGCAGTACTTC.